The 22 T cell receptor beta chains below come from one sample, sequenced in a study of CD8 T cells in Susac syndrome. When the RNA was reverse transcribed, random hexamers were used with an input of roughly 0.5 to 1 ug. TCRdb redid the calling of the immunoSEQ multiplex PCR reads with MiXCR, one entry per CDR3 protein. This sample carries about 200,000 distinct CDR3 sequences, more than 85% of them seen once, and the ten largest clones take approximately 0.086%. Sequencing was carried out using CD4+ T cells from PBMCs. Source of these receptors: a human donor with Susac syndrome.

This sequence joins TRBV7-9 and TRBJ2-5, with a possible D match to TRBD2 (6 bases). V lost 2 bases and J lost 2, with 18 bases in between. Germline V gene lookup returns CDR1 SEHNR and CDR2 FQNEAQ (reference sequence). The CDR3 extends over 17 amino acids. Written as DNA, the CDR3 is TGTGCCAGCAGCTTAAGGCGGGGACGGTACAGACAAGAGACCCAGTACTTC. Translated: CASSLRRGRYRQETQYF.

The rearrangement joins TRBV7-9 to TRBJ1-2; D is ambiguous. V shed 4 bases and J shed 3 bases, with 12 bases lying between them. The CDR3 consists of 14 residues. CDR1 is SEHNR, CDR2 FQNEAQ, per germline (reference sequence). CDR3 in DNA: TGTGCCAGCAGCTCGGACGGACGATACTATGGCTACACCTTC. As protein: CASSSDGRYYGYTF.

The chain couples TRBV21-1 to TRBJ1-6; TRBD1, the table's D call, lacks a check against the DNA. TRBV21-1 constitutes a pseudogene. CDR3 length: 16 residues. The CDR3 is CASSKGQAFYNSPLHF. The CDR3 DNA reads TGTGCCAGCAGCAAAGGACAGGCGTTCTATAATTCACCCCTCCACTTT.

The CDR3 coding sequence is TGCAGTGCTAGAGTGTTTACGGGAGGGGAGACCCAGTACTTC. Translated: CSARVFTGGETQYF. The rearrangement joins TRBV20-1 to TRBJ2-5; TRBD2 agrees at 8 bases. Germline loops: CDR1 DFQATT, CDR2 SNEGSKA (reference sequence). This CDR3 has 14 amino acids. Trimming took 1 base from V and 5 from J; bases not matched to a gene: 6.

The chain carries TRBV25-1 and TRBJ1-5; TRBD1 might be the D (5 bases). This CDR3 contains 14 residues. V was cut by 3 bases and J by 0 bases, with 6 bases left in between. CDR1 is MGHDK, CDR2 SYGVNS, per germline. The CDR3 DNA is TGTGCCAGCAGTGACACAGGTAGCAATCAGCCCCAGCATTTT. Protein: CASSDTGSNQPQHF.

The chain couples TRBV3-1 to TRBJ2-1; possibly TRBD2 for D (7 bases). Germline V gene lookup returns CDR1 LGHDT and CDR2 YNNKEL (reference sequence). The V end lost 3 bases, the J end lost 4 bases, and 19 bases lay between the germline ends. This CDR3 has 17 amino acids. CDR3: CASSQARGRLIYNEQFF. CDR3 DNA sequence: TGTGCCAGCAGCCAGGCGCGGGGGCGCCTCATATACAATGAGCAGTTCTTC.

This chain connects TRBV7-9 to TRBJ1-2, with no clear D. Trimming took off 4 bases at V and 4 bases at J, with 13 bases between the two ends. This CDR3 has 14 amino acids. Germline assignment: CDR1 SEHNR and CDR2 FQNEAQ (reference sequence). Written as DNA, the CDR3 is TGTGCCAGCAGCTCCCGGGGTTCCGGCTATGGCTACACCTTC. It codes for CASSSRGSGYGYTF.

The chain joins TRBV18 to TRBJ2-4; 7 bases agree with TRBD2. Germline CDR1 reads KGHSH; CDR2 reads LQKENI. This CDR3 region has 15 residues. The junction had 10 bases not matched to a gene; V was cut back by 2 bases and J by 9 bases. The CDR3 DNA reads TGTGCCAGCTCACCAACCCGGAGAGGGGAGGGCATTCAGTACTTC. It encodes CASSPTRRGEGIQYF.

The rearrangement links TRBV6-1 to TRBJ2-7; TRBD2 matches 7 bases. CDR3 length: 17 amino acids. Trimming at V came to 7 bases and at J to 0 bases, leaving 15 bases not matched to a gene. The germline V gene encodes CDR1 MNHNS and CDR2 SASEGT. CDR3 bases: TGTGCCAGCACCCAGAGTGCGGGTAGCGGGCTCTCCTACGAGCAGTACTTC. It yields the protein CASTQSAGSGLSYEQYF.

The rearrangement links TRBV3-1 to TRBJ2-3; D ambiguous. Trimming left V 1 base short and J 6 bases short, with 11 bases between. The CDR3 runs to 14 residues. Germline assignment: CDR1 LGHDT and CDR2 YNNKEL (reference sequence). As DNA, the CDR3 is TGTGCCAGCAGCCAAGTTTATAGTACCGATACGCAGTATTTT. It encodes CASSQVYSTDTQYF.

This clonotype was seen a single time. This chain connects TRBV19 to TRBJ2-1; tentatively, D is TRBD2 (6 bases). The CDR3 spans 13 residues. The V end was cut by 4 bases, the J end by 9 bases, with 13 bases between. From germline, CDR1 is LNHDA and CDR2 SQIVND (reference sequence). The CDR3 sequence is CASSTHNGGEQFF. DNA of the CDR3: TGTGCCAGTAGTACCCATAACGGGGGTGAGCAGTTCTTC. The whole variable domain, remainder taken from reference TRBV19 and TRBJ2-1, is DGGITQSPKYLFRKEGQNVTLSCEQNLNHDAMYWYRQDPGQGLRLIYYSQIVNDFQKGDIAEGYSVSREKKESFPLTVTSAQKNPTAFYLCASSTHNGGEQFFGPGTRLTVL.

The rearrangement links TRBV3-1 to TRBJ2-2; D is uncertain. V lost 2 bases and J lost 6, with 13 bases in between. Germline CDR1 LGHDT, CDR2 YNNKEL (reference sequence). The CDR3 covers 15 residues. CDR3: CASSQQIGRSGELFF. In DNA form, the CDR3 reads TGTGCCAGCAGCCAACAGATAGGGCGGTCCGGGGAGCTGTTTTTT.

The V gene is TRBV5-1, the J gene TRBJ2-5, with TRBD2 as a possible D gene (5 bases). V was cut by 4 bases and J by 3 bases, with 10 bases left in between. Germline V gene lookup returns CDR1 SGHRS and CDR2 YFSETQ. The CDR3 is 13 amino acids. For the CDR3, the DNA is TGCGCCAGCAGCAAAAGCGGAGAAGAGACCCAGTACTTC. This sequence encodes CASSKSGEETQYF.

The chain couples TRBV7-3 to TRBJ1-2; D not resolved. This CDR3 has 13 amino acids. Trimming removed 5 bases at V and 8 bases at J, with 15 bases between. Per the germline V gene, CDR1 is SGHTA and CDR2 is FQGTGA. CDR3: CASSTGRAVGYTF. CDR3 DNA: TGTGCCAGCAGCACCGGGAGGGCTGTCGGCTACACCTTC.

The V gene is TRBV5-1, the J gene TRBJ2-7; 9 bases fit TRBD1. The CDR3 has 15 residues. With 0 bases clipped from V and 6 bases from J, the junction kept 7 bases outside the gene matches. Germline CDR1 reads SGHRS; CDR2 reads YFSETQ. In nucleotides, the CDR3 is TGCGCCAGCAGCTTGGTCAGGGGACAGGGAAGCGAGCAGTACTTC. Its translation: CASSLVRGQGSEQYF.

The chain employs TRBV11-2 and TRBJ1-1, with a possible D match to TRBD1 (6 bases). Per germline, CDR1 SGHAT and CDR2 FQNNGV. The CDR3 has 15 amino acids. V shed 5 bases and J shed 6 bases, with 19 bases lying between them. The chain's CDR3 is CASSRLTGGRPEAFF. DNA of the CDR3: TGTGCCAGCAGCCGCCTGACGGGGGGCCGACCTGAAGCTTTCTTT.

V usage is TRBV28 and J usage is TRBJ1-5; TRBD1 matches at 7 bases. V shed 10 bases, J shed 2 bases, and the junction held 8 bases outside the gene matches. The germline gives CDR1 MDHEN, CDR2 SYDVKM. This CDR3 contains 14 residues. CDR3 DNA sequence: TGTGCCACATTAAAACAGGGGCGCAATCAGCCCCAGCATTTT. Amino acids: CATLKQGRNQPQHF.

The table lists this clonotype with a count of one. The J gene is TRBJ2-1, the V gene TRBV15, with TRBD1 matching over 8 bases. CDR3 length: 18 amino acids. J gave up 8 bases and V 2 bases, and 17 bases lay outside the gene matches. Germline V lookup: CDR1 LNHNV, CDR2 YYDKDF (reference sequence). The chain's CDR3 is CATSRRVGVGQGVDEQFF. CDR3 sequence (DNA): TGTGCCACCAGCAGAAGGGTCGGGGTCGGACAGGGTGTCGATGAGCAGTTCTTC.

The chain is built from TRBV20-1 and TRBJ2-7; D is possibly TRBD2 (5 bases). The CDR3 sequence is 12 residues long. Germline V gene lookup returns CDR1 DFQATT and CDR2 SNEGSKA (reference sequence). The V and J ends lost 4 bases and 4 bases respectively, with 11 bases between them. CDR3 in amino acids: CSAIRGSYEQYF. The DNA for the CDR3 is TGCAGTGCTATTCGGGGAAGTTACGAGCAGTACTTC.

The chain joins TRBV7-9 to TRBJ2-7, with 8 bases aligning to TRBD1. CDR3 length: 14 residues. J was trimmed by 6 bases and V by 5 bases; bases with no gene match: 9. Germline V lookup: CDR1 SEHNR, CDR2 FQNEAQ (reference sequence). The CDR3 nucleotides read TGTGCCAGCAGCGGACAGGGCTCCGTGGCCGAGCAGTACTTC. Translated, it gives CASSGQGSVAEQYF.

V gene TRBV9 combines with J gene TRBJ1-2, with TRBD1 matching over 8 bases. V lost 3 bases to trimming and J lost 3 bases; unmatched junction nucleotides: 7. Germline values: CDR1 SGDLS, CDR2 YYNGEE. The CDR3 loop spans 15 amino acids. The chain's CDR3 is CASSGGQGYYYGYTF. In nucleotides, the CDR3 is TGTGCCAGCAGCGGAGGACAGGGCTACTACTATGGCTACACCTTC.

The J gene is TRBJ1-2, the V gene TRBV29-1, with D possibly TRBD1 on 6 matching bases. V gave up 1 base and J gave up 4 bases, with 7 bases separating them. The CDR3 is 12 amino acids. Germline CDR1 is SQVTM and CDR2 is ANQGSEA. In nucleotides, the CDR3 is TGCAGCGTTGAAGGACAGGCCTATGGCTACACCTTC. It encodes CSVEGQAYGYTF.